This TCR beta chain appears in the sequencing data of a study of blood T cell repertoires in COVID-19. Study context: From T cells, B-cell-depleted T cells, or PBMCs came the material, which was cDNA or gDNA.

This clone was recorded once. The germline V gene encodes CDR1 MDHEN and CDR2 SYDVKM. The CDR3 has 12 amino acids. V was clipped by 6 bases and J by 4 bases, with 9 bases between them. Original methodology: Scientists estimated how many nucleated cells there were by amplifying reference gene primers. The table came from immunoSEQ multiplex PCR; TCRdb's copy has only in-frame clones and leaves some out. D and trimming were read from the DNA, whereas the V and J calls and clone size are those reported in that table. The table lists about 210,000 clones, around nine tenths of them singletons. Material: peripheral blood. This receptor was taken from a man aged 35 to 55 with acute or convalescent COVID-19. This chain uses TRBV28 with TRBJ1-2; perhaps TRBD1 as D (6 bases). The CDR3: CASRGRGYGYTF. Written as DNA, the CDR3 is TGTGCCAGCAGAGGCAGGGGCTATGGCTACACCTTC.